The entry below gives a single T cell receptor (beta chain) sequence along with its context. Its antigen is not identified. UMI-labeled TRB cDNA libraries were prepared by 5' RACE. Following a re-call of the 5' RACE reads, TCRdb has one entry per CDR3 protein and lacks DNA. This sample lists 55,000 to 75,000 distinct CDR3 sequences; its ten largest clones have about 0.71%. This CDR3 has 12 amino acids. Looked up from germline, CDR1 is SQVTM and CDR2 is ANQGSEA. The data were taken from a study of CXCR3-negative and CXCR3-positive naive CD8 T cells. Study-level results: Memory CD8+ T cell repertoires were far less diverse than both naive subsets. More hydrophobic TRB CDR3s were found in CXCR3-positive naive cells than in CXCR3-negative naive cells. Memory, not naive, CXCR3-negative and CXCR3-positive cells differed in TRBV-TRBJ usage.

The specimen sequenced was naive CXCR3+ CD8+ T cells from blood. As to subset: CD45RO-CCR7+CD27+CD95- naive CD8+ T cells expressing CXCR3 (TNR3+). This receptor was taken from a human donor in good health. Some clones in this sample may be carry-over from other donors' samples. V usage is TRBV29-1 and J usage is TRBJ2-7. CDR3 sequence reads: CSVQWRTDEQYF.